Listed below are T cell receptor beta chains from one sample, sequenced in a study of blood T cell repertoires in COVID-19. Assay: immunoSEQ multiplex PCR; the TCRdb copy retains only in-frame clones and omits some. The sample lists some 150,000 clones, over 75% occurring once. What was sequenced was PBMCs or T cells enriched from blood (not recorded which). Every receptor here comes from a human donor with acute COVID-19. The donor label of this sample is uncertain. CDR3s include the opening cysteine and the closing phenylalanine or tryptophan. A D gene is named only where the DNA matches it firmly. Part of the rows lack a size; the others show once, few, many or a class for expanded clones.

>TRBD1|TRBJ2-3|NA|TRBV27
TGTGCCAGCAGTTTACTGGCAGGGGGAATTAATACGCAGTATTTT
CASSLLAGGINTQYF
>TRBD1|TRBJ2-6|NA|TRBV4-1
TGCGCCAGCAGCCAAGAGGGCGGACAGGCCGCTGGGGCCAACGTCCTGACTTTC
CASSQEGGQAAGANVLTF
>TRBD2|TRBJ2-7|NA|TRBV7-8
TGTGCCAGCAGCTTAGCGCAAAGCGGGGGGCCGGGCGAGCAGTACTTC
CASSLAQSGGPGEQYF
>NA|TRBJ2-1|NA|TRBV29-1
TGCAGCAACGACTGGGAGGATGAGCAGTTCTTC
CSNDWEDEQFF
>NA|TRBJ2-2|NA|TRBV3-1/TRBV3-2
TGTGCCAGCAGCTCCGGGATCAGTAACACCGGGGAGCTGTTTTTT
CASSSGISNTGELFF
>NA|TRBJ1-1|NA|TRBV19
TGTGCCAGTAGTATATGGGCGCGAACCGGGGCTGAAGCTTTCTTT
CASSIWARTGAEAFF
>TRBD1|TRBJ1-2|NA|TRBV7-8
TGTGCCAGCAGCGCAAGACAGGGAGCCTATGGCTACACCTTC
CASSARQGAYGYTF
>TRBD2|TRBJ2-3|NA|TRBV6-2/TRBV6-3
TGTGCCAGCAGCCCCGCAGCGGGGGGGCCTGGCACAGATACGCAGTATTTT
CASSPAAGGPGTDTQYF
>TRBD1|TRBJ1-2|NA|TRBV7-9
TGTGCCAGCAGCCACCAGGGGGCGAGTGGCTACACCTTC
CASSHQGASGYTF
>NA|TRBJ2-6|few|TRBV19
TGTGCCAGTAGTCTGAGCTCTGGGGCCAACGTCCTGACTTTC
CASSLSSGANVLTF
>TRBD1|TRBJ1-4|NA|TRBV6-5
TGTGCCAGCAGCGGGGGGACAGGAGGGAGGGAAAAACTGTTTTTT
CASSGGTGGREKLFF
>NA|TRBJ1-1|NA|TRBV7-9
TGTGCCAGCAGCTCCGGAGGGACTGAAGCTTTCTTT
CASSSGGTEAFF
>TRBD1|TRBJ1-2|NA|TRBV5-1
TGCGCCAGCAGCCCCTCCGGGACAGGGGATTCCTCTGGCTACACCTTC
CASSPSGTGDSSGYTF
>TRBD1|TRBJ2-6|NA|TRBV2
TGTGCCAACCTAGGCGGGACAGGGTCAACTGGGGCCAACGTCCTGACTTTC
CANLGGTGSTGANVLTF
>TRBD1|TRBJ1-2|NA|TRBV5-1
TGCGCCAGCAGCGCCGGGACAGCTTCTAACTATGGCTACACCTTC
CASSAGTASNYGYTF
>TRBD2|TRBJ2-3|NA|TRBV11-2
TGTGCCAGCAGCTCGTATAGCGGGGGAGTTATTGCAGATACGCAGTATTTT
CASSSYSGGVIADTQYF
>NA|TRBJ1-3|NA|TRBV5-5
TGTGCCAGCAGCTTGGACGGCTCTGGAAACACCATATATTTT
CASSLDGSGNTIYF
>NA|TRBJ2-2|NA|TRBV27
TGTGCCAGCAGTCCCCAACCCGGCACCGGGGAGCTGTTTTTT
CASSPQPGTGELFF
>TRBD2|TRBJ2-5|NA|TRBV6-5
TGTGCCAGCAAAACGGGACTAGCGAACCAAGAGACCCAGTACTTC
CASKTGLANQETQYF
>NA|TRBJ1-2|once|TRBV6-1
TGTGCCAGCAGCCCCGGTCTCGGTGTCTACACCTTC
CASSPGLGVYTF
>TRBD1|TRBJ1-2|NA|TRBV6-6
TGTGCCAGCAGTTCATGGGACAGGAATCATGGCTACACCTTC
CASSSWDRNHGYTF
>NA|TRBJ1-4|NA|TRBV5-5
TGTGCCAGCAGTCGTGACAGTCTTAATGAAAAACTGTTTTTT
CASSRDSLNEKLFF
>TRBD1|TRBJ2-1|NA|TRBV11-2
TGTGCCAGCAGCTCCGGGACAGGGGCCTACAATGAGCAGTTCTTC
CASSSGTGAYNEQFF
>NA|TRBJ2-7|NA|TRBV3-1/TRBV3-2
TGTGCCAGCAGCCAAGATCCGGGACTCCCATCATTAGAGCAGTACTTC
CASSQDPGLPSLEQYF
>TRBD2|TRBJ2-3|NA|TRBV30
TGTGCCTGGGCTCCGGGACTAGCGTCAAATACGCAGTATTTT
CAWAPGLASNTQYF
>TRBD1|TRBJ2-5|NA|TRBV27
TGTGCCAGCAGTTTAGGGACCGGGACAGTGGCAGAGACCCAGTACTTC
CASSLGTGTVAETQYF
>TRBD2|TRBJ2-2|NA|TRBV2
TGTGCCAGCAGCCTTGCGGGGGGGCGAACCGGGGAGCTGTTTTTT
CASSLAGGRTGELFF
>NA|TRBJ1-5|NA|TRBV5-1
TGCGCCAGCAGCTTGGCAGGGGAGAGCAATCAGCCCCAGCATTTT
CASSLAGESNQPQHF
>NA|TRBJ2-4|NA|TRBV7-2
TGTGCCAGCAGCCCCCGGGCCACTAGAGTAGGCAAAAACATTCAGTACTTC
CASSPRATRVGKNIQYF
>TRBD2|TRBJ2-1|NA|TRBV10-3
TGTGCCATCTCCCCCGCCGCTAGCGGGGTATTCGATGAGCAGTTCTTC
CAISPAASGVFDEQFF
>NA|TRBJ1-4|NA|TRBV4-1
TGCGCCAGCAGCCAAGAGGGCAGGGAAGGAGAAAAACTGTTTTTT
CASSQEGREGEKLFF
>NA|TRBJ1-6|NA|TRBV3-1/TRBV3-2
TGTGCCAGCAGCCAGCTCCACAGGGCTGGGAGATCACCCCTCCACTTT
CASSQLHRAGRSPLHF
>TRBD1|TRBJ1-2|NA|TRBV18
TGTGCCAGCTCTCAGAACTCAGGGGGCAATGGCTATGGCTACACCTTC
CASSQNSGGNGYGYTF
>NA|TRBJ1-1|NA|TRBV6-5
TGTGCCAGCAGACCATATGCGGACACTGAAGCTTTCTTT
CASRPYADTEAFF
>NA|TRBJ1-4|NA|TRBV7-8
TGTGCCAGCAGCTTAGCCCGGTTTAAAAATGAAAAACTGTTTTTT
CASSLARFKNEKLFF
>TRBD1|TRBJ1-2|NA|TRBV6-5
TGTGCCAGCAGTTACGACAGGGCATATGGCTACACCTTC
CASSYDRAYGYTF
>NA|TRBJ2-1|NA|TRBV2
TGTGCCAGCGTCCTGACGGAGACGTACAATGAGCAGTTCTTC
CASVLTETYNEQFF
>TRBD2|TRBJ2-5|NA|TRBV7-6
TGTGCCAGCGGGGGGGGTCAGGTAGAGACCCAGTACTTC
CASGGGQVETQYF
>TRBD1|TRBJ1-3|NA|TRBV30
TGTGCCTGGAGTAAGGGACAGGACTCTGGAAACACCATATATTTT
CAWSKGQDSGNTIYF
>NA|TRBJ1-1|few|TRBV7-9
TGTGCCAGCAGCTTAGCATTTTGGGAGTTGCGAGCTTTCTTT
CASSLAFWELRAFF
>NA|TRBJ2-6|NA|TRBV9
TGTGCCAGCAGCGCCCCCACCCAGAGGAGAACCTCTGGGGCCAACGTCCTGACTTTC
CASSAPTQRRTSGANVLTF
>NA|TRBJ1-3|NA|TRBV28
TGTGCCAGCAGTTTACCCGGCCTTTTCACAGGCCACTCTGGAAACACCATATATTTT
CASSLPGLFTGHSGNTIYF
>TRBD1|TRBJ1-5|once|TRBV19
TGTGCCAGTAAGGGGAGGCAGGGGGGCCAGCCCCAGCATTTT
CASKGRQGGQPQHF
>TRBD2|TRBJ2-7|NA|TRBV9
TGTGCCAGCAGCCCCAGTGGCGGACTAGAAGTCTACGAGCAGTACTTC
CASSPSGGLEVYEQYF
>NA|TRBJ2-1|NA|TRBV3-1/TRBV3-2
TGTGCCAGCAGCCAGGGTTGGAGCTCCTACAATGAGCAGTTCTTC
CASSQGWSSYNEQFF
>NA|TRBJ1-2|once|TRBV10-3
TGTGCCATCAGGAACAGGGATTCACTTAACTATGGCTACACCTTC
CAIRNRDSLNYGYTF
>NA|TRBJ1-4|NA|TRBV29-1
TGCAGCGTTGATCTCGGGGACTCAACTAATGAAAAACTGTTTTTT
CSVDLGDSTNEKLFF
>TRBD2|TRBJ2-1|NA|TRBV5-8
TGTGCCAGCAGCTTGGGGACTAGCGGGGGTTGGGATGAGCAGTTCTTC
CASSLGTSGGWDEQFF
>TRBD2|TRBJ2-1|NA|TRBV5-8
TGTGCCAGCAGCTTGGAGGGACTAGCATTCAATGAGCAGTTCTTC
CASSLEGLAFNEQFF
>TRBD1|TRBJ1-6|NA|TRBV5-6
TGTGCCAGCAGCCCAGGGACAGGGGTTTTCGTTTCACCCCTCCACTTT
CASSPGTGVFVSPLHF
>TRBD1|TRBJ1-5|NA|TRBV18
TGTGCCAGCTCACCGGGCGGACAGGGGTCCCAGCATTTT
CASSPGGQGSQHF
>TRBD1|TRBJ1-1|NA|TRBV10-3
TGTGCCATCAGTGAGGACAGGGGGCGGGTGAACACTGAAGCTTTCTTT
CAISEDRGRVNTEAFF
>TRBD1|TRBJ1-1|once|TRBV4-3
TGCGCCAGCAGCCCCAACAGGGGGAGCACTGAAGCTTTCTTT
CASSPNRGSTEAFF
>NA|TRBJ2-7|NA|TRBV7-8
TGTGCCAGCAGCCGAGAGGGCGGGCCCAGGTACGAGCAGTACTTC
CASSREGGPRYEQYF
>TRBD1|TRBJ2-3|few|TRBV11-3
TGTGCCAGCAGTCGGAAGACAGGGCGCACAGATACGCAGTATTTT
CASSRKTGRTDTQYF
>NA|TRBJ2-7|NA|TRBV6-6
TGTGCCAGCAGTTATGGGTATTGGGGGCGCGAGTACGAGCAGTACTTC
CASSYGYWGREYEQYF
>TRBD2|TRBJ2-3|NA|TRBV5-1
TGCGCCAGCAGCTTCGGACTAGCGGGGGGAAACACAGATACGCAGTATTTT
CASSFGLAGGNTDTQYF